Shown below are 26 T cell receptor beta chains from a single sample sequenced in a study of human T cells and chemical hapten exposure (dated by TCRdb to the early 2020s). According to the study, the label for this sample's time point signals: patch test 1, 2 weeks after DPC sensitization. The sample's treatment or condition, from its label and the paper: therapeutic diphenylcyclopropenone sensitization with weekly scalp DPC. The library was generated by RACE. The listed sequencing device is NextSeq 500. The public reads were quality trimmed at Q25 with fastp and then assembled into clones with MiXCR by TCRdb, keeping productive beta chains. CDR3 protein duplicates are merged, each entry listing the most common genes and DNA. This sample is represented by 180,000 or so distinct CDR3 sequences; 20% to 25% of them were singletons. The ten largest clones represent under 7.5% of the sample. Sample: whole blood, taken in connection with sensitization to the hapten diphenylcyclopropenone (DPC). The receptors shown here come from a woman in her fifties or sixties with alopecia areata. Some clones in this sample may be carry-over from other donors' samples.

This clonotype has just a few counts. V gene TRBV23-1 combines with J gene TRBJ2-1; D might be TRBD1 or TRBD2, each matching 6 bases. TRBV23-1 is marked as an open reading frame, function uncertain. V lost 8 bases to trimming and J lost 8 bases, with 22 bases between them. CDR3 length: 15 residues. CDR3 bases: TGCGCCAGCTCCGGGGGCCCTGGGAAGGGAGATGAGCAGTTCTTC. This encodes CASSGGPGKGDEQFF.

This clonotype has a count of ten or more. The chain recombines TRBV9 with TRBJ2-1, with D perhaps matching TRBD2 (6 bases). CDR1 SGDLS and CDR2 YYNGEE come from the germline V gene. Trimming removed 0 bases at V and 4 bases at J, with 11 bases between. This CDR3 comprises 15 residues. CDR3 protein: CASSVDSGSYNEQFF. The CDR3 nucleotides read TGTGCCAGCAGCGTAGACAGCGGGTCGTACAATGAGCAGTTCTTC. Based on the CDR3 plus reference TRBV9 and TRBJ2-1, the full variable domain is DSGVTQTPKHLITATGQRVTLRCSPRSGDLSVYWYQQSLDQGLQFLIQYYNGEERAKGNILERFSAQQFPDLHSELNLSSLELGDSALYFCASSVDSGSYNEQFFGPGTRLTVL.

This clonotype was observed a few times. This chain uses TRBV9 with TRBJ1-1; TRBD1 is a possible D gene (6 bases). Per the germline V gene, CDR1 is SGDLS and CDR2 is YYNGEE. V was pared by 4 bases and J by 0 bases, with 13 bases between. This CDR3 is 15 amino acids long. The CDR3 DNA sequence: TGTGCCAGCAGCTCCGGAGACAGGTTGAACACTGAAGCTTTCTTT. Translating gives CASSSGDRLNTEAFF.

The CDR3 DNA is TGTGCCAGCAGTGGAAGCGTGGGACCGGGGACTGAAGCTTTCTTT. This sequence encodes CASSGSVGPGTEAFF. This chain joins TRBV6-1 and TRBJ1-1, with TRBD1 as a possible D gene (5 bases). Germline V CDR1 and CDR2: MNHNS, SASEGT. V was clipped by 4 bases and J by 5 bases, with 17 bases between them. CDR3 length equals 15 residues.

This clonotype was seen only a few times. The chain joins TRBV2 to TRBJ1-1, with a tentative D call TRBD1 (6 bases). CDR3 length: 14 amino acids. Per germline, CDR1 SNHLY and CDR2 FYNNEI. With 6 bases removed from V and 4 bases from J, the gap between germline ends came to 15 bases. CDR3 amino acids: CASSGQISGTEAFF. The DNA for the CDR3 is TGTGCCAGCAGCGGACAGATTAGCGGCACTGAAGCTTTCTTT.

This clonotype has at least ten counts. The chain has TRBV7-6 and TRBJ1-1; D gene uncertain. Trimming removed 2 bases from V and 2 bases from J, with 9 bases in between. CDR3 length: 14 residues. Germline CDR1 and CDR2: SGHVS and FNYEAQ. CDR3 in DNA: TGTGCCAGCAGCTTAAGCGTCGGCAACACTGAAGCTTTCTTT. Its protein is CASSLSVGNTEAFF.

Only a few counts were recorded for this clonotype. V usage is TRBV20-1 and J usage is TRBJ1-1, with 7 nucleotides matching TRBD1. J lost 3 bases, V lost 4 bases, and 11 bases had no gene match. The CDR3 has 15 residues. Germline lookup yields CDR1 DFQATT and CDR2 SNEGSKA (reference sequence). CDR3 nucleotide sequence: TGCAGTGCTACCGATCAGGGGGACTTGTACACTGAAGCTTTCTTT. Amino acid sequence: CSATDQGDLYTEAFF.

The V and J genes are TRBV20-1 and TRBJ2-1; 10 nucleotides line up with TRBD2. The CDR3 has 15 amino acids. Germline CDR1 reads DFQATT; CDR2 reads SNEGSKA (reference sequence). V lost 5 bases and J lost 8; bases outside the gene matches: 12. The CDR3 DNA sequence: TGCAGTGCTTCTACAGCGGGAGGGGTTTATCATGAGCAGTTCTTC. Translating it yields CSASTAGGVYHEQFF.

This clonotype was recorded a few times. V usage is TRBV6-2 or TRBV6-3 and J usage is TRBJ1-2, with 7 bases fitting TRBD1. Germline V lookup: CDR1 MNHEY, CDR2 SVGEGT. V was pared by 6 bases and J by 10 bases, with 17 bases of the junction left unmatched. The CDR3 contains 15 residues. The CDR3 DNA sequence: TGTGCCAGCAGCCATTCAAACAGGGGCAGTGATGCCTACACCTTC. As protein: CASSHSNRGSDAYTF.

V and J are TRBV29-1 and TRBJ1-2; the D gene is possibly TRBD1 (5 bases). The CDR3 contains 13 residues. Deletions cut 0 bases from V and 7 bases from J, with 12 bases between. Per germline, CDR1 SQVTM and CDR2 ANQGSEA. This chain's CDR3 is CSVEDMSGGGYTF. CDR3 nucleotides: TGCAGCGTTGAAGATATGTCCGGGGGTGGCTACACCTTC.

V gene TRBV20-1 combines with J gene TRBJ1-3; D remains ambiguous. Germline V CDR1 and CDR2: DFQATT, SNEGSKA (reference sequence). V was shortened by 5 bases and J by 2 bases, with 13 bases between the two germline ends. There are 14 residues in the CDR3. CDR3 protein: CSAAKVAPGNTIYF. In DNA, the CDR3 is TGCAGTGCTGCTAAGGTGGCGCCTGGAAACACCATATATTTT.

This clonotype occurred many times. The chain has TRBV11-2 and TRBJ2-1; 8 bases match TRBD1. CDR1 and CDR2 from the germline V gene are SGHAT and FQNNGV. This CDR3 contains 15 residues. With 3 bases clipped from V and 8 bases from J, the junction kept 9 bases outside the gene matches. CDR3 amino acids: CASSFLPGGFDEQFF. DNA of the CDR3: TGTGCCAGCAGCTTCTTGCCAGGGGGCTTCGATGAGCAGTTCTTC.

The CDR3: CASRSGGRPSYNEQFF. In DNA form, the CDR3 reads TGCGCCAGCAGGTCGGGAGGCCGGCCGTCCTACAATGAGCAGTTCTTC. The chain has TRBV5-1 and TRBJ2-1; 7 nucleotides match TRBD2. V was pared by 5 bases and J by 1 base, with 9 bases of the junction left unmatched. The germline gives CDR1 SGHRS, CDR2 YFSETQ. This CDR3 region has 16 residues.

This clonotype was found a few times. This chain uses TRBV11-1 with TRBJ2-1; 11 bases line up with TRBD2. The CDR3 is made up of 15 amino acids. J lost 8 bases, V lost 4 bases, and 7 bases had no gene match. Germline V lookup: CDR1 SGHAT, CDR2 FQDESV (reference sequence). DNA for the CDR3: TGTGCCAGCAGCTCCGGGACTAGCGGATGGGATGAGCAGTTCTTC. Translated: CASSSGTSGWDEQFF.

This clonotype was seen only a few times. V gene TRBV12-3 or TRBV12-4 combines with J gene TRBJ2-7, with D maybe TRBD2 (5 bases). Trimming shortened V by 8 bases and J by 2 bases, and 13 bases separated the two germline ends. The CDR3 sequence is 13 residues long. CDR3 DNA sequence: TGTGCCAGCTGTACGAGCGGAGCCTACGAGCAGTACTTC. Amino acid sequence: CASCTSGAYEQYF.

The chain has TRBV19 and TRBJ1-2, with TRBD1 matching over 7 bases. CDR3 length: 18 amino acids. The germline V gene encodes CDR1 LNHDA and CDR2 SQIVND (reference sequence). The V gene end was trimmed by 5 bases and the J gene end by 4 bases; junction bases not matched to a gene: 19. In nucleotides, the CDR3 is TGTGCCAGTAGTCCAGACGACAGGGTCTTTTTTCTTGCCTATGGCTACACCTTC. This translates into CASSPDDRVFFLAYGYTF.

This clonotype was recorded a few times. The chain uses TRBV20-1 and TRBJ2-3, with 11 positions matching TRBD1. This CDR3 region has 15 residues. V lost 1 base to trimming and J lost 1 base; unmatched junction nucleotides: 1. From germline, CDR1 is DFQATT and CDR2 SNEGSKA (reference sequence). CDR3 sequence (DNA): TGCAGTGCTAGAGCGGGACAGGGGGGCACAGATACGCAGTATTTT. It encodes CSARAGQGGTDTQYF.

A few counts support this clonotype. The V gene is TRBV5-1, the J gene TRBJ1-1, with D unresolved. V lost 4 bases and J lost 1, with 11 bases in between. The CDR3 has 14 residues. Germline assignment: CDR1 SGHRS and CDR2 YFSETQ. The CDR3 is CASSMFDGNTEAFF. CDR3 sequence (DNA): TGCGCCAGCAGCATGTTTGACGGGAACACTGAAGCTTTCTTT.

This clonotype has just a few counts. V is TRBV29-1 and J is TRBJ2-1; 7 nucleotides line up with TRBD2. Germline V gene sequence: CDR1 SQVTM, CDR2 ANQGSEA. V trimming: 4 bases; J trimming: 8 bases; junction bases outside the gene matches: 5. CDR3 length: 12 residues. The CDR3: CSVVGEGDEQFF. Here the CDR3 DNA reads TGCAGCGTTGTGGGGGAGGGCGATGAGCAGTTCTTC.

DNA for the CDR3: TGCGCCAGCAGTGAATCGGGCTATTCCCGGGCGTATGAGCAGTTCTTC. Translating it yields CASSESGYSRAYEQFF. V is TRBV10-1 and J is TRBJ2-1, with D unclear. With 3 bases removed from V and 8 bases from J, the gap between germline ends came to 20 bases. This CDR3 spans 16 amino acids. Germline lookup yields CDR1 WNHNN and CDR2 SYGVQD (reference sequence).

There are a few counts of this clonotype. The CDR3 sequence is CASSLGTGNDQPQHF. The CDR3 DNA reads as TGTGCCAGCAGCTTGGGGACAGGGAACGATCAGCCCCAGCATTTT. The chain recombines TRBV5-6 with TRBJ1-5; 8 nucleotides agree with TRBD1. The CDR3 has 15 residues. Germline-derived CDR1 and CDR2 are SGHDT and YYEEEE. The trim removed 0 bases at V and 5 bases at J, leaving 4 bases unmatched.

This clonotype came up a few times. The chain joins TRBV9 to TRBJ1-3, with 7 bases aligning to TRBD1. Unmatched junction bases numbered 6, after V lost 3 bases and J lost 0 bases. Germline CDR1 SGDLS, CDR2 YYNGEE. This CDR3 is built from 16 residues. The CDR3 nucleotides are TGTGCCAGCAGCGCCCTGGGGACAGACTCTGGAAACACCATATATTTT. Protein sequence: CASSALGTDSGNTIYF.

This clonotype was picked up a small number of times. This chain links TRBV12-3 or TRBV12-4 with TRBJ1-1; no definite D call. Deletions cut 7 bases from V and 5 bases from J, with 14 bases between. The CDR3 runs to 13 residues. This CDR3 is CASNLLGLTEAFF. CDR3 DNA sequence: TGTGCCAGCAACCTTTTAGGGCTGACTGAAGCTTTCTTT.

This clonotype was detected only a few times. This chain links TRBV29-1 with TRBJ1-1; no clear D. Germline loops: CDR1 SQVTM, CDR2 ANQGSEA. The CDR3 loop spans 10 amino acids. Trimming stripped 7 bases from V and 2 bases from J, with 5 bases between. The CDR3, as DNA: TGCAGCGGTTCAAACACTGAAGCTTTCTTT. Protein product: CSGSNTEAFF.

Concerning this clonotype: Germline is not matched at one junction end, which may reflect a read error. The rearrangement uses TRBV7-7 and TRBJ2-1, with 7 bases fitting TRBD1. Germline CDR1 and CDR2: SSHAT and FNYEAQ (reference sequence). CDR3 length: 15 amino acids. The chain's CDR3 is CASSPLTGDYNEQFF. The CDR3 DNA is TGTGCTAGCAGTCCACTTACAGGGGATTACAATGAGCAGTTCTTC.

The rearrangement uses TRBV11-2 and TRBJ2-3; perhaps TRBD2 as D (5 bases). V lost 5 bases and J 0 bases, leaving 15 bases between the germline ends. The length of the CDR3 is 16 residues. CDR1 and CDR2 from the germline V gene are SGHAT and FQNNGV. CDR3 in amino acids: CASSGNSAGSTDTQYF. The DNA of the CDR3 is TGTGCCAGCAGCGGCAATAGCGCCGGTAGCACAGATACGCAGTATTTT. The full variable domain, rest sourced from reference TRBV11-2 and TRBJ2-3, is EAGVAQSPRYKIIEKRQSVAFWCNPISGHATLYWYQQILGQGPKLLIQFQNNGVVDDSQLPKDRFSAERLKGVDSTLKIQPAKLEDSAVYLCASSGNSAGSTDTQYFGPGTRLTVL.